What follows are 28 T cell receptor beta chains derived from one specimen sequenced in a study of cytomegalovirus exposure and HLA in healthy donors. Method: immunoSEQ multiplex PCR; TCRdb's copy keeps in-frame clones and lacks some. The sample lists 150,000 to 180,000 clones; approximately 86% were seen once. The source material was PBMCs. The receptors originated from a man younger than 35 in good health and CMV-seropositive.

The chain couples TRBV2 to TRBJ1-5; D is unclear. This CDR3 contains 16 residues. Germline CDR1 is SNHLY and CDR2 is FYNNEI. V gave up 8 bases and J gave up 0 bases, with 17 bases separating them. CDR3 nucleotides: TGTGCCAGCGGAGACCTTGAACCGGATAGCAATCAGCCCCAGCATTTT. This encodes CASGDLEPDSNQPQHF.

The chain employs TRBV2 and TRBJ1-2; maybe TRBD1 (5 bases). The germline gives CDR1 SNHLY, CDR2 FYNNEI. With 7 bases removed from V and 6 bases from J, the gap between germline ends came to 15 bases. This CDR3 region has 13 residues. The CDR3 DNA sequence: TGTGCCAGCATCGGCGGGGGGTGGAATGGCTACACCTTC. Protein product: CASIGGGWNGYTF.

As concerns this clone: Distinct nucleotide sequences in the sample also encode this CDR3. This chain uses TRBV18 with TRBJ2-7; 7 nucleotides align to TRBD1. V lost 5 bases and J lost 2; bases outside the gene matches: 6. The CDR3 totals 14 residues. Germline values: CDR1 KGHSH, CDR2 LQKENI. The CDR3 sequence is CASSTRQGPYEQYF. The CDR3 region has the DNA TGTGCCAGCTCAACCCGACAGGGCCCCTACGAGCAGTACTTC.

CDR3 DNA sequence: TGTGCCAGCAGCTTAGACAGGGTTCCAGATACGCAGTATTTT. Translation gives CASSLDRVPDTQYF. The V and J genes are TRBV7-8 and TRBJ2-3; perhaps TRBD1 as D (6 bases). CDR1 and CDR2 (germline): SGHVS, FQNEAQ. CDR3 length: 14 residues. The V end lost 1 base, the J end lost 4 bases, and 9 bases lay between the germline ends.

This chain joins TRBV27 and TRBJ2-5, with 13 bases fitting TRBD2. V trimming: 2 bases; J trimming: 5 bases; junction bases outside the gene matches: 2. Per the germline V gene, CDR1 is MNHEY and CDR2 is SMNVEV (reference sequence). The CDR3 covers 15 residues. This CDR3 is CASSLGTSGKETQYF. DNA for the CDR3: TGTGCCAGCAGTTTAGGGACTAGCGGGAAGGAGACCCAGTACTTC.

V and J are TRBV21-1 and TRBJ2-3; the table's D call, TRBD1, has no DNA check behind it. TRBV21-1 is assigned pseudogene status. The CDR3 length is 17 residues. The CDR3: CASSQRDRLFRPDTQYF. The CDR3 DNA sequence: TGTGCCAGCTCCCAGAGGGACAGACTATTTCGTCCAGATACGCAGTATTTT.

The chain is built from TRBV12-2 and TRBJ2-5; TRBD2 was called by the table and not checked on the DNA. TRBV12-2 is a recognized pseudogene. This CDR3 region has 13 residues. The CDR3 nucleotides read TGTGCAAGTCGCTTAGTCGGCGGAGAGACCCAGTACTTC. This sequence encodes CASRLVGGETQYF.

The chain recombines TRBV5-8 with TRBJ2-3, with 9 bases aligning to TRBD2. This CDR3 region has 17 residues. Per germline, CDR1 SGHTS and CDR2 YDEGEE. Trimming removed 10 bases from V and 0 bases from J; junction bases left unmatched: 15. CDR3 sequence reads: CAGLMASGVRSTDTQYF. The CDR3 DNA sequence: TGTGCCGGATTAATGGCTAGCGGGGTCCGTAGCACAGATACGCAGTATTTT.

The chain joins TRBV5-4 to TRBJ1-1, with a possible D match to TRBD1 (5 bases). The CDR3 spans 15 residues. V gave up 5 bases and J gave up 1 base, with 15 bases separating them. Germline V lookup: CDR1 SGHNT, CDR2 YYREEE (reference sequence). The CDR3, as DNA: TGTGCCAGCAGAACATGGGGGGAGAGGAACACTGAAGCTTTCTTT. Translating it yields CASRTWGERNTEAFF.

The chain has TRBV2 and TRBJ1-5; no firm D call. The CDR3 contains 16 residues. Germline values: CDR1 SNHLY, CDR2 FYNNEI. V was cut by 3 bases and J by 2 bases, with 14 bases left in between. CDR3 region: CASSDGMTRGNQPQHF. The DNA of the CDR3 is TGTGCCAGCAGTGATGGGATGACGAGGGGCAATCAGCCCCAGCATTTT.

This chain links TRBV25-1 with TRBJ1-2, with D unresolved. With 2 bases removed from V and 1 base from J, the gap between germline ends came to 5 bases. The CDR3 loop spans 13 amino acids. Germline V gives CDR1 MGHDK, CDR2 SYGVNS. CDR3 DNA: TGTGCCAGCAGTGAACCCGTTAACTATGGCTACACCTTC. As protein: CASSEPVNYGYTF.

The chain carries TRBV6-5 and TRBJ2-3, with D hard to call. Germline V gene data show CDR1 as MNHEY and CDR2 as SVGAGI. This CDR3 has 13 residues. V lost 2 bases and J 3 bases, leaving 6 bases between the germline ends. Here the CDR3 reads CASSYTRTDTQYF. The CDR3 DNA sequence: TGTGCCAGCAGTTACACTCGAACAGATACGCAGTATTTT.

The chain combines TRBV6-6 with TRBJ2-7, with 10 nucleotides matching TRBD2. The J segment lost 0 bases and the V segment lost 6 bases, leaving 8 bases of the junction unmatched. From germline, CDR1 is MNHNY and CDR2 SVGAGI (reference sequence). This CDR3 has 16 residues. Here the CDR3 DNA reads TGTGCCAGCAGCAACCCCCTAGCGGGGGTCTCCTACGAGCAGTACTTC. The encoded protein is CASSNPLAGVSYEQYF.

The V and J genes are TRBV4-3 and TRBJ1-1; maybe TRBD1 (5 bases). The germline gives CDR1 LGHNA, CDR2 YSLEER. Deletions cut 0 bases from V and 8 bases from J, with 10 bases between. CDR3 length: 13 amino acids. The CDR3 reads CASSQDLGAEAFF. The CDR3 nucleotides are TGCGCCAGCAGCCAAGATCTAGGGGCCGAAGCTTTCTTT.

The chain recombines TRBV2 with TRBJ2-5, with 9 bases identical to TRBD2. Germline lookup yields CDR1 SNHLY and CDR2 FYNNEI. The CDR3 contains 16 residues. With 3 bases clipped from V and 4 bases from J, the junction kept 9 bases outside the gene matches. The CDR3: CASSDAAGGPGETQYF. The DNA for the CDR3 is TGTGCCAGCAGTGATGCAGCGGGGGGCCCGGGAGAGACCCAGTACTTC.

The rearrangement uses TRBV4-3 and TRBJ2-2, with 7 bases aligning to TRBD1. J was trimmed by 4 bases and V by 4 bases; bases with no gene match: 6. The germline V gene has CDR1 LGHNA and CDR2 YSLEER. This CDR3 contains 15 residues. The CDR3 loop reads CASSRNTGATGELFF. The CDR3 DNA reads as TGCGCCAGCAGCCGGAATACAGGGGCCACCGGGGAGCTGTTTTTT.

The rearrangement links TRBV5-1 to TRBJ1-5; no firm D call. V was cut by 2 bases and J by 2 bases, with 14 bases left in between. This CDR3 has 16 amino acids. The germline gives CDR1 SGHRS, CDR2 YFSETQ. The chain's CDR3 is CASSFGPGGGNQPQHF. CDR3 DNA: TGCGCCAGCAGCTTTGGGCCCGGAGGTGGCAATCAGCCCCAGCATTTT.

This sequence joins TRBV4-2 and TRBJ2-1, with 7 bases aligning to TRBD2. This CDR3 region has 16 residues. V shed 1 base and J 0 bases; nucleotides not matched to a gene: 3. Germline CDR1 LGHNA, CDR2 YNFKEQ. The CDR3 coding sequence is TGTGCCAGCAGCCAAGGACTAGCCAGCTCCTACAATGAGCAGTTCTTC. Its translation is CASSQGLASSYNEQFF.

The rearrangement joins TRBV7-2 to TRBJ1-5; D remains unclear. Per the germline V gene, CDR1 is SGHTA and CDR2 is FQGNSA. The CDR3 totals 13 residues. Trimming removed 4 bases at V and 7 bases at J, with 11 bases between. The CDR3 loop is CASSSTGGQPQHF. The CDR3 nucleotides are TGTGCCAGCAGCTCCACGGGAGGACAGCCCCAGCATTTT.

J is TRBJ2-7 and V is TRBV6-7; 8 nucleotides line up with TRBD1. TRBV6-7 is recorded as an ORF, its role being uncertain. This CDR3 has 15 amino acids. The J segment lost 6 bases and the V segment lost 7 bases, leaving 14 bases of the junction unmatched. CDR3 nucleotide sequence: TGTGCCAGCATCGACGGACAGGGCCGACCTGCCGAGCAGTACTTC. Translated: CASIDGQGRPAEQYF.

The chain is built from TRBV11-2 and TRBJ2-5; 7 nucleotides match TRBD2. The CDR3 contains 16 residues. Germline CDR1 reads SGHAT; CDR2 reads FQNNGV. V lost 5 bases to trimming and J lost 3 bases; unmatched junction nucleotides: 12. The CDR3 loop is CASSTGLERREETQYF. For the CDR3, the DNA is TGTGCCAGCAGCACCGGACTAGAGAGGAGGGAAGAGACCCAGTACTTC. Full variable domain (missing parts from reference TRBV11-2 and TRBJ2-5): EAGVAQSPRYKIIEKRQSVAFWCNPISGHATLYWYQQILGQGPKLLIQFQNNGVVDDSQLPKDRFSAERLKGVDSTLKIQPAKLEDSAVYLCASSTGLERREETQYFGPGTRLLVL.

The V call is TRBV7-9, the J call TRBJ1-2; 10 bases are shared with TRBD1. Trimming at V came to 2 bases and at J to 5 bases, leaving 14 bases not matched to a gene. CDR3 length: 18 amino acids. Germline CDR1 is SEHNR and CDR2 is FQNEAQ (reference sequence). The CDR3 DNA reads as TGTGCCAGCAGCTTATCCGGACAGGGGGGGACCTCTGGGTATGGCTACACCTTC. Amino acid sequence: CASSLSGQGGTSGYGYTF.

V usage is TRBV5-1 and J usage is TRBJ2-2, with 7 bases lining up with TRBD1. Trimming cost V 4 bases and J 4 bases; bases outside gene matches: 7. Germline CDR1 is SGHRS and CDR2 is YFSETQ. The CDR3 is 15 amino acids. CDR3 in amino acids: CASSLDRTGTGELFF. As DNA, the CDR3 is TGCGCCAGCAGCCTCGACAGGACAGGCACCGGGGAGCTGTTTTTT.

The gene calls are TRBV4-3 and TRBJ2-3, with 8 bases aligning to TRBD1. V lost 0 bases and J lost 4; bases outside the gene matches: 6. Germline CDR1 reads LGHNA; CDR2 reads YSLEER. The CDR3 length is 16 residues. The chain's CDR3 is CASSQDFTGGPDTQYF. Written as DNA, the CDR3 is TGCGCCAGCAGCCAAGATTTTACAGGGGGACCAGATACGCAGTATTTT.

This clone has a handful of counts. The chain employs TRBV27 and TRBJ1-6; D is uncertain. The CDR3 has 13 residues. Germline CDR1 reads MNHEY; CDR2 reads SMNVEV (reference sequence). Trimming left V 5 bases short and J 10 bases short, with 12 bases between. In nucleotides, the CDR3 is TGTGCCAGCAGTCCCCGTTCGGGATCACCCCTCCACTTT. This encodes CASSPRSGSPLHF.

The V call is TRBV11-2, the J call TRBJ2-3, with D possibly matching TRBD1 (6 bases). The germline gives CDR1 SGHAT, CDR2 FQNNGV. The V gene lost 4 bases and the J gene lost 6 bases, with 23 bases spanning the gap. CDR3 length: 17 residues. The CDR3 nucleotides are TGTGCCAGCAGCTCCCGGCGGCCACTGGGGGCTTGGGATACGCAGTATTTT. Translating gives CASSSRRPLGAWDTQYF.

The rearrangement links TRBV4-3 to TRBJ2-5; perhaps TRBD2 as D (6 bases). The germline CDR1 and CDR2 sequences are LGHNA and YSLEER. This CDR3 has 14 amino acids. Deletions cut 0 bases from V and 5 bases from J, with 10 bases between. The CDR3 bases are TGCGCCAGCAGCCAAGATCGGGCGGGGGAGACCCAGTACTTC. It encodes CASSQDRAGETQYF.

This sequence joins TRBV5-6 and TRBJ1-1; D may be TRBD1 (5 bases). The CDR3 is 15 amino acids. CDR1 SGHDT and CDR2 YYEEEE come from the germline V gene. Trimming cost V 0 bases and J 1 base, with 10 bases left between them. The CDR3 DNA reads as TGTGCCAGCAGCTTGGCCGCGGACAAGAACACTGAAGCTTTCTTT. Encoded protein: CASSLAADKNTEAFF. Filled out from reference TRBV5-6 and TRBJ1-1, the complete variable domain reads DAGVTQSPTHLIKTRGQQVTLRCSPKSGHDTVSWYQQALGQGPQFIFQYYEEEERQRGNFPDRFSGHQFPNYSSELNVNALLLGDSALYLCASSLAADKNTEAFFGQGTRLTVV.